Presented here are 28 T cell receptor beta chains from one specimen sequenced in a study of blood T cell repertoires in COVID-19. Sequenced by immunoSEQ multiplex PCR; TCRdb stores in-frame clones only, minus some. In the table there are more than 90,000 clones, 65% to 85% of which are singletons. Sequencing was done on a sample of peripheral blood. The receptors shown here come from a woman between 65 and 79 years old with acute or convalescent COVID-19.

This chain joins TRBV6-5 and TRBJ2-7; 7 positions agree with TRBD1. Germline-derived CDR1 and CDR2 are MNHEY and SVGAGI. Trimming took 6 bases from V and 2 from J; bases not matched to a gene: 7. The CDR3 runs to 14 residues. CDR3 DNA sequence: TGTGCCAGCAGCCTGGCCGGACAGGCCTACGAGCAGTACTTC. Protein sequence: CASSLAGQAYEQYF.

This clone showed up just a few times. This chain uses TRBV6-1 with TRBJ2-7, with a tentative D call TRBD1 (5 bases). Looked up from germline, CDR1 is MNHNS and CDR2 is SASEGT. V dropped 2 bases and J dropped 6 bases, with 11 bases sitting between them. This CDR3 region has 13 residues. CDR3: CASSEQGRSEQYF. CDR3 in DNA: TGTGCCAGCAGTGAACAGGGTCGGAGCGAGCAGTACTTC.

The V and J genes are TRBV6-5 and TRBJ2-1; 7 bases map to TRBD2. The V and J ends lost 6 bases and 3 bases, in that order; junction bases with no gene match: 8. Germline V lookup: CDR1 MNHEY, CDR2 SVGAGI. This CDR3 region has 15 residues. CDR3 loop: CASSLSPGGYNEQFF. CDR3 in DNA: TGTGCCAGCAGCCTAAGCCCGGGAGGCTACAATGAGCAGTTCTTC.

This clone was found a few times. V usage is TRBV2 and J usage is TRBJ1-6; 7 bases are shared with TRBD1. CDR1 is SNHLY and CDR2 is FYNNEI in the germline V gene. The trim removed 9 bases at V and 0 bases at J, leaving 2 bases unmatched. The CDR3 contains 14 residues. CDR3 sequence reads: CARQGSSYNSPLHF. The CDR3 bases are TGTGCCAGACAGGGGAGCTCCTATAATTCACCCCTCCACTTT.

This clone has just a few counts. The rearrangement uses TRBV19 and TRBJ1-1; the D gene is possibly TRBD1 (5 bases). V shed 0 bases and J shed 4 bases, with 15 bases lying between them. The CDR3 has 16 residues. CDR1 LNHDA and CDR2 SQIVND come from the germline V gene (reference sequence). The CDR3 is CASSIDFGTRGTEAFF. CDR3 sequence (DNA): TGTGCCAGTAGTATAGACTTCGGGACTCGGGGCACTGAAGCTTTCTTT. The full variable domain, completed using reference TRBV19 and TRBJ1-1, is DGGITQSPKYLFRKEGQNVTLSCEQNLNHDAMYWYRQDPGQGLRLIYYSQIVNDFQKGDIAEGYSVSREKKESFPLTVTSAQKNPTAFYLCASSIDFGTRGTEAFFGQGTRLTVV.

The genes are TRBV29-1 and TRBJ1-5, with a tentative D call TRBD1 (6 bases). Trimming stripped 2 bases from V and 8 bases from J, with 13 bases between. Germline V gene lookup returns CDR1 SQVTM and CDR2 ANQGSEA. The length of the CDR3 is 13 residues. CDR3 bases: TGCAGCGTTGAAACGCAACAGGGAGAGCCCCAGCATTTT. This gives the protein CSVETQQGEPQHF.

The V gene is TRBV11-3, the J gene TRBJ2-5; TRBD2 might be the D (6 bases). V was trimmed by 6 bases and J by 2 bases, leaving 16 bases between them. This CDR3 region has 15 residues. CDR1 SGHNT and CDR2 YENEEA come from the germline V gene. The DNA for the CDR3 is TGTGCCAGCAGTGCCGGGAGTGTTGGGCAAGAGACCCAGTACTTC. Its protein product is CASSAGSVGQETQYF.

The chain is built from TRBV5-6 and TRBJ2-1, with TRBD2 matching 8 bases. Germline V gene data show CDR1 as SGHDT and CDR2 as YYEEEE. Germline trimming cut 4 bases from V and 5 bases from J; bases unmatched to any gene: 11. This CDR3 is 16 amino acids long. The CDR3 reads CASSIPGLEGDNEQFF. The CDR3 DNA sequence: TGTGCCAGCAGCATTCCGGGACTAGAGGGAGACAATGAGCAGTTCTTC.

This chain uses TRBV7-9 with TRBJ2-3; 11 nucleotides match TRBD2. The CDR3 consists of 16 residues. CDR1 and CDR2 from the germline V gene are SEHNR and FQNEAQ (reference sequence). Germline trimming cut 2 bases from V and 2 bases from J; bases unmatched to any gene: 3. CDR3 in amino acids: CASSLLTSGITDTQYF. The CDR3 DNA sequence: TGTGCCAGCAGCTTATTGACTAGCGGGATCACAGATACGCAGTATTTT.

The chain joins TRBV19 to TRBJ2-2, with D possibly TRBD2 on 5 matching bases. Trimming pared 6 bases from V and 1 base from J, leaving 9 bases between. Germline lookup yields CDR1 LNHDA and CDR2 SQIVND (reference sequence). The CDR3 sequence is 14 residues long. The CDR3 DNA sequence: TGTGCCAGTAGGAGGGCGGTGAACACCGGGGAGCTGTTTTTT. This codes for CASRRAVNTGELFF.

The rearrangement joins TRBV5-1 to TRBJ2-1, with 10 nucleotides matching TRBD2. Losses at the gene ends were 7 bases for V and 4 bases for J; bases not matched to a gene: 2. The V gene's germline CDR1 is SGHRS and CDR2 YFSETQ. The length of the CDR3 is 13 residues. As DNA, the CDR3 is TGCGCCAGCGGACTAGCGGATTACAATGAGCAGTTCTTC. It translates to CASGLADYNEQFF. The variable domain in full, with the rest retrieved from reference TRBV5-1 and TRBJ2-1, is KAGVTQTPRYLIKTRGQQVTLSCSPISGHRSVSWYQQTPGQGLQFLFEYFSETQRNKGNFPGRFSGRQFSNSRSEMNVSTLELGDSALYLCASGLADYNEQFFGPGTRLTVL.

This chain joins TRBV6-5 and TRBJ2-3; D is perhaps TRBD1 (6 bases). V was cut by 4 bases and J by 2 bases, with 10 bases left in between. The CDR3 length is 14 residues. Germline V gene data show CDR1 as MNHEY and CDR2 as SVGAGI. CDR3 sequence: CASSLTGYTDTQYF. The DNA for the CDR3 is TGTGCCAGCAGTTTGACAGGCTACACAGATACGCAGTATTTT.

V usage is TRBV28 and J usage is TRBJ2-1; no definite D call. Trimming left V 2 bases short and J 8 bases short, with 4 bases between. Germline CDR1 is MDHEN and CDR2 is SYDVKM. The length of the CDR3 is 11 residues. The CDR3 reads CASSLLDEQFF. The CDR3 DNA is TGTGCCAGCAGTTTACTCGATGAGCAGTTCTTC.

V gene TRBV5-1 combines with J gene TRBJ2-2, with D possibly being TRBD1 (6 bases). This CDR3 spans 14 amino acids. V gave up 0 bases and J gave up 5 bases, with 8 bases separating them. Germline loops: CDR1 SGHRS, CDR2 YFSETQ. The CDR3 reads CASSLGQGTGELFF. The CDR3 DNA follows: TGCGCCAGCAGCTTGGGGCAGGGGACCGGGGAGCTGTTTTTT.

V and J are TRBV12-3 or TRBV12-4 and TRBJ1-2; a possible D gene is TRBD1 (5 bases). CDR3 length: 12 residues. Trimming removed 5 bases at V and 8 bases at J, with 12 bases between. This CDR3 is CASSTRVGGYTF. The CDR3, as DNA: TGTGCCAGCAGTACCAGGGTAGGAGGCTACACCTTC.

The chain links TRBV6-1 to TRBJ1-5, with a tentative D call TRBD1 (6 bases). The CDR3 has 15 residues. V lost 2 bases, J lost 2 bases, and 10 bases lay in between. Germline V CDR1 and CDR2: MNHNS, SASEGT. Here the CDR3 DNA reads TGTGCCAGCAGTGAACGCAGACAGGGCAATCAGCCCCAGCATTTT. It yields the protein CASSERRQGNQPQHF.

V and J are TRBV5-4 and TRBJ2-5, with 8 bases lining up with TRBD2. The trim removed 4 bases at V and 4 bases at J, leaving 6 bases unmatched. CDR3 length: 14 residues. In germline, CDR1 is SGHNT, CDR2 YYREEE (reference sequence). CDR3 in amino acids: CASSGGGSLETQYF. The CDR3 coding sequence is TGTGCCAGCAGCGGCGGGGGGTCTCTAGAGACCCAGTACTTC.

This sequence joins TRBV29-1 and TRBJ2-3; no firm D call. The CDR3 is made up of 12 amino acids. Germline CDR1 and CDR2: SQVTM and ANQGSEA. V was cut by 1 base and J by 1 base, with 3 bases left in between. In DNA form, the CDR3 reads TGCAGCGTTGAAGGCGGCACAGATACGCAGTATTTT. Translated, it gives CSVEGGTDTQYF.

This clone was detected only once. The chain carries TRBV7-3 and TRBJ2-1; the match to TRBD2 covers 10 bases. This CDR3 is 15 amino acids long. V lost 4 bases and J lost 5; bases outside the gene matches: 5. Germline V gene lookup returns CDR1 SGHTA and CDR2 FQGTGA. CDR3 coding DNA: TGTGCCAGCAGCTCCGGACTAGCGGTGAACAATGAGCAGTTCTTC. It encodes CASSSGLAVNNEQFF. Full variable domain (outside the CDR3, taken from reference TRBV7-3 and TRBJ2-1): GAGVSQTPSNKVTEKGKYVELRCDPISGHTALYWYRQSLGQGPEFLIYFQGTGAADDSGLPNDRFFAVRPEGSVSTLKIQRTERGDSAVYLCASSSGLAVNNEQFFGPGTRLTVL.

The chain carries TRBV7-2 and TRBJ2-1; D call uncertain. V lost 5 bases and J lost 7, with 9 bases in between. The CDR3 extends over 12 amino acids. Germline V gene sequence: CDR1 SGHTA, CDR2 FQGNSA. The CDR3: CASSLDRNEQFF. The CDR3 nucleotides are TGTGCCAGCAGCCTCGATAGAAATGAGCAGTTCTTC.

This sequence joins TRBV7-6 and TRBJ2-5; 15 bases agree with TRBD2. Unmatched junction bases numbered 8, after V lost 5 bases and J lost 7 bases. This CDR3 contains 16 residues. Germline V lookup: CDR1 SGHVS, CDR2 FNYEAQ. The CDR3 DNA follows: TGTGCCAGCAGCGCCGGGACTAGCGGGGGGAGGGGGACCCAGTACTTC. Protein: CASSAGTSGGRGTQYF.

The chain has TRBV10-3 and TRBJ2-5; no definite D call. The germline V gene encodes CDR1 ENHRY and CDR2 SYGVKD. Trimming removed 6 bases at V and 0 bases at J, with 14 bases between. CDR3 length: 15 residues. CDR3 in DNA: TGTGCCATCAGGGGCTCTCTTGGGTACCAAGAGACCCAGTACTTC. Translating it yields CAIRGSLGYQETQYF.

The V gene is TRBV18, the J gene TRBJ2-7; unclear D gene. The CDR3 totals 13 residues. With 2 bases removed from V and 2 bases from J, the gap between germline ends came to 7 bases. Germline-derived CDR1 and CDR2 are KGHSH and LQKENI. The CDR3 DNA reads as TGTGCCAGCTCACCAGCGATTACCTACGAGCAGTACTTC. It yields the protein CASSPAITYEQYF.

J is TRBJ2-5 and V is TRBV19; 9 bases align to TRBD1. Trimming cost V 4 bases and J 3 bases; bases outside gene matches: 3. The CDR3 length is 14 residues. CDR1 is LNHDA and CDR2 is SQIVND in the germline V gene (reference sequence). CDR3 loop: CASSRDRAKETQYF. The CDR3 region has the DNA TGTGCCAGTAGTAGGGACAGGGCTAAAGAGACCCAGTACTTC.

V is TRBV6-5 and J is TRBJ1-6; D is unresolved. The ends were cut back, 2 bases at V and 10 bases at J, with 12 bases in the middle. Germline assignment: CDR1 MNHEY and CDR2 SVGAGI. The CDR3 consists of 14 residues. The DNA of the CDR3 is TGTGCCAGCAGTTACCCGCAGGAGGGCTCACCCCTCCACTTT. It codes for CASSYPQEGSPLHF.

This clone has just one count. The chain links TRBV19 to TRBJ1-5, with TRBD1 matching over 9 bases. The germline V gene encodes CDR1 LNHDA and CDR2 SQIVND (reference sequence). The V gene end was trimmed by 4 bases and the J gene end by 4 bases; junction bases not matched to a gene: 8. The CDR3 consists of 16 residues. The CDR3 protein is CASSTLGQGMNQPQHF. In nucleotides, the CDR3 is TGTGCCAGTAGTACTTTAGGACAGGGGATGAATCAGCCCCAGCATTTT.

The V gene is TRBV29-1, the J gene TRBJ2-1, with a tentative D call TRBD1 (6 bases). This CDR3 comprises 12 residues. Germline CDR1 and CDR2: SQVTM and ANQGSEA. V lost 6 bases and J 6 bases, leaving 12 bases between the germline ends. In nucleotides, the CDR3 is TGCAGCGTAAGACAGGATGCCAATGAGCAGTTCTTC. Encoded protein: CSVRQDANEQFF.

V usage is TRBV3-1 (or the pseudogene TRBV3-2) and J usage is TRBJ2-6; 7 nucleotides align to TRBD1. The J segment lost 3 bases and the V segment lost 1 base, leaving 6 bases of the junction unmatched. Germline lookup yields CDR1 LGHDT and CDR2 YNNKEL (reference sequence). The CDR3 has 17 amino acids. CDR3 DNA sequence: TGTGCCAGCAGCCAAGGTAACAGGGGTGGTGGGGCCAACGTCCTGACTTTC. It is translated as CASSQGNRGGGANVLTF.